This T cell receptor (beta chain) was sequenced during a study of Ad26.COV2.S vaccination and SARS-CoV-2 variants. Sequencing used immunoSEQ multiplex PCR; TCRdb keeps in-frame clones, though not all of them. Of about 260,000 clones in the sample, around nine tenths are singletons; the top ten hold roughly 3%. The sample's treatment: some 20 received Ad26.COV2.S at low or high dose, single or two shots; 5 received placebo; per-sample allocation not given. Samples were taken on day 63 after the first vaccine or placebo injection. CDR1 and CDR2 (germline): KGHSH, LQKENI. Trimming took 3 bases from V and 6 from J, leaving 13 bases between them. This CDR3 is 14 amino acids long.

Material: peripheral blood, obtained in a trial of Ad26.COV2.S vaccine versus placebo. This receptor was identified in a person between 18 and 65 years old who received the Ad26.COV2.S COVID-19 vaccine or a placebo. This sequence joins TRBV18 and TRBJ2-3; D remains unclear. The CDR3 protein is CASSPSRSRDTQYF. The CDR3 bases are TGTGCCAGCTCACCTAGCAGGTCTCGGGATACGCAGTATTTT. Full variable domain (rest looked up from reference TRBV18 and TRBJ2-3): NAGVMQNPRHLVRRRGQEARLRCSPMKGHSHVYWYRQLPEEGLKFMVYLQKENIIDESGMPKERFSAEFPKEGPSILRIQQVVRGDSAAYFCASSPSRSRDTQYFGPGTRLTVL.